Listed below are T cell receptor beta chains from one sample, sequenced in a study of blood T cell repertoires in COVID-19. Produced via immunoSEQ multiplex PCR; TCRdb's table is partial and in-frame only. The repertoire consists of about 110,000 clones, with 85% to 90% occurring once and the leading ten covering approximately 30%. Sequencing was carried out using peripheral blood. These TCRs come from a woman older than 75 with acute or convalescent COVID-19. Both conserved end residues are part of each CDR3. Each record gives: D gene, J gene, clone size, V gene, CDR3 protein, CDR3 DNA. A D gene is named only where the DNA matches it firmly. For some rows the clone size is stated as once, few or many, or as a class when expanded; others skip it.

>TRBD1|TRBJ1-4|few|TRBV3-1/TRBV3-2
CASSSGQGASEKLFF
TGTGCCAGCAGCTCGGGACAGGGGGCAAGTGAAAAACTGTTTTTT
>.|TRBJ2-7|.|TRBV5-1
CASSLEGGGYEQYF
TGCGCCAGCAGCTTGGAGGGAGGTGGCTACGAGCAGTACTTC
>.|TRBJ1-5|.|TRBV28
CASSSTGNNQPQHF
TGTGCCAGCAGTTCCACAGGGAACAATCAGCCCCAGCATTTT
>.|TRBJ2-3|.|TRBV2
CASSTPDTSTDTQYF
TGTGCCAGCAGTACACCAGACACTAGCACAGATACGCAGTATTTT
>.|TRBJ1-4|.|TRBV9
CASSVSGFATNEKLFF
TGTGCCAGCAGCGTTTCGGGGTTTGCAACTAATGAAAAACTGTTTTTT
>.|TRBJ2-3|.|TRBV2
CASSEAPRGDTQYF
TGTGCCAGCAGTGAAGCCCCCCGGGGTGATACGCAGTATTTT
>TRBD2|TRBJ2-3|.|TRBV5-6
CASSGGLAGDTDTQYF
TGTGCCAGCAGCGGGGGTCTAGCGGGGGACACAGATACGCAGTATTTT
>TRBD1|TRBJ2-7|.|TRBV10-3
CAISRQGPYEQYF
TGTGCCATCAGCCGACAGGGACCCTACGAGCAGTACTTC
>TRBD2|TRBJ2-1|once|TRBV2
CASSQTSGGYNEQFF
TGTGCCAGCAGTCAGACTAGCGGGGGTTACAATGAGCAGTTCTTC
>TRBD1|TRBJ1-4|.|TRBV13
CASSPGQNNEKLFF
TGTGCCAGCAGCCCGGGACAGAACAATGAAAAACTGTTTTTT
>TRBD1|TRBJ1-3|.|TRBV5-6
CASSLYLGQGSGNTIYF
TGTGCCAGCAGCTTGTACCTTGGACAGGGCTCTGGAAACACCATATATTTT
>TRBD2|TRBJ2-3|.|TRBV5-6
CASRQRGGRLMDTQYF
TGTGCCAGCAGACAGCGGGGGGGTCGGCTTATGGATACGCAGTATTTT
>TRBD1|TRBJ1-3|.|TRBV7-2
CASSSRQGYRNTIYF
TGTGCCAGCAGCTCGAGACAGGGGTACAGAAACACCATATATTTT
>.|TRBJ2-5|.|TRBV5-4
CASSSYQETQYF
TGTGCCAGCAGCTCGTACCAAGAGACCCAGTACTTC
>.|TRBJ2-5|.|TRBV5-1
CASSRGNQETQYF
TGCGCCAGCAGCCGCGGGAACCAAGAGACCCAGTACTTC
>.|TRBJ1-4|.|TRBV2
CASGSQGNEKLFF
TGTGCCAGCGGTTCCCAGGGGAATGAAAAACTGTTTTTT
>.|TRBJ1-6|.|TRBV18
CASSPLPVNSPLHF
TGTGCCAGCTCACCACTTCCAGTAAATTCACCCCTCCACTTT
>TRBD2|TRBJ2-7|.|TRBV4-2
CASSQELLAGAYEQYF
TGTGCCAGCAGCCAAGAGCTACTAGCGGGGGCCTACGAGCAGTACTTC
>.|TRBJ2-5|.|TRBV6-2/TRBV6-3
CASSYELGGGEETQYF
TGTGCCAGCAGTTACGAATTGGGTGGGGGCGAAGAGACCCAGTACTTC
>.|TRBJ1-1|.|TRBV5-1
CASSARGSNTEAFF
TGCGCCAGCAGCGCCAGGGGATCGAACACTGAAGCTTTCTTT
>.|TRBJ1-4|once|TRBV7-8
CASSLWGRNEKLFF
TGTGCCAGCAGCCTGTGGGGGCGTAATGAAAAACTGTTTTTT
>.|TRBJ1-1|once|TRBV6-2/TRBV6-3
CASSQTGLEAFF
TGTGCCAGCAGCCAAACAGGGCTTGAAGCTTTCTTT
>TRBD1|TRBJ2-3|.|TRBV2
CASRPGTGIGTDTQYF
TGTGCCAGCAGACCCGGGACAGGCATTGGGACAGATACGCAGTATTTT
>.|TRBJ1-5|few|TRBV2
CASMPTANNQPQHF
TGTGCCAGCATGCCGACAGCGAACAATCAGCCCCAGCATTTT
>.|TRBJ1-2|.|TRBV12-3/TRBV12-4
CASTQGVPYGYTF
TGTGCCAGCACCCAGGGCGTCCCCTATGGCTACACCTTC
>.|TRBJ2-7|.|TRBV30
CAWSVKGQQQYF
TGTGCCTGGAGTGTAAAAGGACAGCAGCAGTACTTC
>.|TRBJ2-1|.|TRBV7-8
CASSLAGVGNEQFF
TGTGCCAGCAGCTTAGCCGGGGTCGGCAATGAGCAGTTCTTC
>.|TRBJ1-4|.|TRBV3-1/TRBV3-2
CASSQAGRNEKLFF
TGTGCCAGCAGCCAAGCAGGGAGGAATGAAAAACTGTTTTTT
>TRBD1|TRBJ1-2|.|TRBV10-3
CAISETGGPNYGYTF
TGTGCCATCAGTGAAACAGGGGGCCCTAACTATGGCTACACCTTC
>.|TRBJ2-5|.|TRBV15
CATSRDILVTQYF
TGTGCCACCAGCAGAGATATACTAGTGACCCAGTACTTC
>.|TRBJ2-6|.|TRBV5-4
CASSPGGRSSSGANVLTF
TGTGCCAGCAGCCCCGGTGGCAGGTCGAGCTCTGGGGCCAACGTCCTGACTTTC
>TRBD1|TRBJ1-4|.|TRBV10-1
CASRGQGAFYEKLFF
TGCGCCAGCAGGGGACAGGGGGCCTTTTATGAAAAACTGTTTTTT
>.|TRBJ2-3|.|TRBV5-4
CASRRAGSTDTQYF
TGTGCCAGCAGGCGGGCGGGAAGCACAGATACGCAGTATTTT
>TRBD1|TRBJ1-2|.|TRBV10-1
CASSDSPDRVSYGYTF
TGCGCCAGCAGTGATTCCCCGGACAGGGTGAGCTATGGCTACACCTTC
>TRBD2|TRBJ2-5|few|TRBV9
CASSVGGGVRETQYF
TGTGCCAGCAGCGTAGGCGGGGGGGTAAGGGAGACCCAGTACTTC
>.|TRBJ2-7|.|TRBV28
CASSYDLGPRLSLSYEQYF
TGTGCCAGCAGCTACGACTTAGGCCCTCGCCTATCCCTCTCCTACGAGCAGTACTTC